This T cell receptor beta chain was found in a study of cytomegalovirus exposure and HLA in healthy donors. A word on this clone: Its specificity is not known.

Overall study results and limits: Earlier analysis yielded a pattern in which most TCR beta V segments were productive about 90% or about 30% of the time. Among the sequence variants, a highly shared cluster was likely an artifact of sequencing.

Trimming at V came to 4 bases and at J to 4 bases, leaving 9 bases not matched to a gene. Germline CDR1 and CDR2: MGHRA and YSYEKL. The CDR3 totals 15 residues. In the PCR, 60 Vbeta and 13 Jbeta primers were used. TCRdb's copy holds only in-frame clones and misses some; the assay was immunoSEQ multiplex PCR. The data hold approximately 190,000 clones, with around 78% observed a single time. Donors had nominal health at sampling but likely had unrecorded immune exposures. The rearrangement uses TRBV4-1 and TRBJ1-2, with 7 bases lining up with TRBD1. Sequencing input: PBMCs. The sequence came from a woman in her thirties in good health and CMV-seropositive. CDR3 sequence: CASSPQDRSIYGYTF. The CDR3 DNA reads TGCGCCAGCAGCCCCCAGGACAGGTCTATCTATGGCTACACCTTC.